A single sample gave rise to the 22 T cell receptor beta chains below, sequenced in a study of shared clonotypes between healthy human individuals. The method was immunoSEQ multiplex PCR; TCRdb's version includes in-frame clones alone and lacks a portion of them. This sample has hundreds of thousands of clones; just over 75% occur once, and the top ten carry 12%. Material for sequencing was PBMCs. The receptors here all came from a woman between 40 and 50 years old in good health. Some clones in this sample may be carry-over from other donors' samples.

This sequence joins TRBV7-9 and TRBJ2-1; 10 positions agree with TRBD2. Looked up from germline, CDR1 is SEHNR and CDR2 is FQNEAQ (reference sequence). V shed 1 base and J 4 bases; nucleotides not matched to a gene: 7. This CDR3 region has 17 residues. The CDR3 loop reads CASSLGRTSGAYNEQFF. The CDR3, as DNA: TGTGCCAGCAGCTTAGGTCGGACTAGCGGAGCTTACAATGAGCAGTTCTTC.

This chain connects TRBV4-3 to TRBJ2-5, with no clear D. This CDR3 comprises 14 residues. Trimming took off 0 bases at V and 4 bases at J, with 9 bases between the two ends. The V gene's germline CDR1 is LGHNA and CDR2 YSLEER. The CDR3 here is CASSQDRNIETQYF. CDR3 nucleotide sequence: TGCGCCAGCAGCCAAGATAGGAACATAGAGACCCAGTACTTC.

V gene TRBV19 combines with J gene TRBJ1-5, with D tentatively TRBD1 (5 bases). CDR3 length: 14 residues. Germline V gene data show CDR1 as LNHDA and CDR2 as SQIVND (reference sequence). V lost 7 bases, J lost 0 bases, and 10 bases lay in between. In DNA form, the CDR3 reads TGTGCCAGTAACTTGCAGGGTAGCAATCAGCCCCAGCATTTT. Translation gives CASNLQGSNQPQHF.

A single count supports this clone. The DNA for the CDR3 is TGTGCCAGCAGTTCTAGCGGGTACTTTTTCTCCTACGAGCAGTACTTC. Protein product: CASSSSGYFFSYEQYF. The chain combines TRBV27 with TRBJ2-7; TRBD2 agrees at 8 bases. The CDR3 is made up of 16 amino acids. The junction had 8 bases not matched to a gene; V was cut back by 4 bases and J by 0 bases. Germline V CDR1 and CDR2: MNHEY, SMNVEV (reference sequence).

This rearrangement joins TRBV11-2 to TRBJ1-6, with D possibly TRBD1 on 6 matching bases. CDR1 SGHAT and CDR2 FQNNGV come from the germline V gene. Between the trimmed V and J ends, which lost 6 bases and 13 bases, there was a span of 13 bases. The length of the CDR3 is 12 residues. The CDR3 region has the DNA TGTGCCAGCAGATCGCTAGGGGGTCCCCTCCACTTT. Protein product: CASRSLGGPLHF. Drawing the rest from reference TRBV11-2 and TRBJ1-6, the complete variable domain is EAGVAQSPRYKIIEKRQSVAFWCNPISGHATLYWYQQILGQGPKLLIQFQNNGVVDDSQLPKDRFSAERLKGVDSTLKIQPAKLEDSAVYLCASRSLGGPLHFGNGTRLTVT.

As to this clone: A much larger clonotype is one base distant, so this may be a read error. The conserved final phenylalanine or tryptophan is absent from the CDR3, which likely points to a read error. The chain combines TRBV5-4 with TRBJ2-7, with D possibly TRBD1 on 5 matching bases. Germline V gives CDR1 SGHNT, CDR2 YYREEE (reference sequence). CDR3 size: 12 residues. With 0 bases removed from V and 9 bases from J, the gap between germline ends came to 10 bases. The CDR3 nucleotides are TGTGCCAGCAGCTTGGACAGGTCTAGGCAGTACCTC. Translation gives CASSLDRSRQYL.

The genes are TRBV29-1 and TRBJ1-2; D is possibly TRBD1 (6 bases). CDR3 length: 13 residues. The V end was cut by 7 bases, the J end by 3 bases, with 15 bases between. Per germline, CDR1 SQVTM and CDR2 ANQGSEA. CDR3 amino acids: CSALGAAHYGYTF. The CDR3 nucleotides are TGCAGCGCTCTGGGGGCAGCCCACTATGGCTACACCTTC.

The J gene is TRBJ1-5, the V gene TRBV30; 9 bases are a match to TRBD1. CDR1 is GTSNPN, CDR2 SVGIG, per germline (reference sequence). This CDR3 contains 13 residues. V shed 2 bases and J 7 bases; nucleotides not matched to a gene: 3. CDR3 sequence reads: CAWSLQGAQPQHF. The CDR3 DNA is TGTGCCTGGAGTTTACAGGGGGCCCAGCCCCAGCATTTT.

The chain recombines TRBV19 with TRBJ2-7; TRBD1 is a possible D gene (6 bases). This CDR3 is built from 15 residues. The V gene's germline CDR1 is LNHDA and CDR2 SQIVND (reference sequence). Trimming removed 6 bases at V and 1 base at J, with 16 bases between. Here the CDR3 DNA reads TGTGCCAGTAGGGGGGCCCGGGCCTCATCCTACGAGCAGTACTTC. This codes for CASRGARASSYEQYF.

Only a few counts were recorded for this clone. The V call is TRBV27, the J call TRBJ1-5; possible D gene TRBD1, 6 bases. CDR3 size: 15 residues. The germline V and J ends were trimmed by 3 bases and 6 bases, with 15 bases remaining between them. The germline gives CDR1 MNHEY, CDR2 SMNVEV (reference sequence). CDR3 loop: CASSLSRGGGQPQHF. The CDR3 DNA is TGTGCCAGCAGTTTGTCCAGGGGTGGGGGTCAGCCCCAGCATTTT.

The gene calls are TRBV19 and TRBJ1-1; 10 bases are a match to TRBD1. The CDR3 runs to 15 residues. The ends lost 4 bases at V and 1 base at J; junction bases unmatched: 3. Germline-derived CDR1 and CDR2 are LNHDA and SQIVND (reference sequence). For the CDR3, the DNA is TGTGCCAGTAGTAGGGACAGGGGTAGGAACACTGAAGCTTTCTTT. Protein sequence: CASSRDRGRNTEAFF.

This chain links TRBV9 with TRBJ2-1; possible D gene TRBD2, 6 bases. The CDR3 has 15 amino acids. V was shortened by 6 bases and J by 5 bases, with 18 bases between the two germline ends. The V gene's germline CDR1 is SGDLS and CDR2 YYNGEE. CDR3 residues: CASTIDSGWHNEQFF. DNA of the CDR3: TGTGCCAGCACCATTGATAGCGGATGGCACAATGAGCAGTTCTTC.

In nucleotides, the CDR3 is TGTGCCAGCAGTATATACTTGGGGCGACAGACGAAAGGCTACACCTTC. Its translation: CASSIYLGRQTKGYTF. The chain joins TRBV28 to TRBJ1-2, with D perhaps TRBD1 (5 bases). Looked up from germline, CDR1 is MDHEN and CDR2 is SYDVKM. Trimming stripped 5 bases from V and 8 bases from J, with 24 bases between. The length of the CDR3 is 16 residues.

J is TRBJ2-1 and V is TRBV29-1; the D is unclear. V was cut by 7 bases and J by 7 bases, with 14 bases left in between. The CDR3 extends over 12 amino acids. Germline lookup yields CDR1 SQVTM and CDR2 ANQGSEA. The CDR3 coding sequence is TGCAGCGCCCATGTGACCCAAAATGAGCAGTTCTTC. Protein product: CSAHVTQNEQFF.

CDR3 protein: CASSTSSSGRRYEQYF. CDR3 coding DNA: TGTGCCAGCAGTACCTCATCTAGCGGGAGGAGGTACGAGCAGTACTTC. The chain is built from TRBV27 and TRBJ2-7, with 11 nucleotides matching TRBD2. The CDR3 is 16 amino acids. The V gene end was trimmed by 5 bases and the J gene end by 4 bases; junction bases not matched to a gene: 10. Per germline, CDR1 MNHEY and CDR2 SMNVEV (reference sequence).

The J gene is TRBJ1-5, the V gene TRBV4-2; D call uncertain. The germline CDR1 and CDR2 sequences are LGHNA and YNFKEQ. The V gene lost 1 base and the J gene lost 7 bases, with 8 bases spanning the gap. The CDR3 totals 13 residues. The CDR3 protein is CASSQGLHQPQHF. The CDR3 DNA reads TGTGCCAGCAGCCAAGGTCTACACCAGCCCCAGCATTTT.

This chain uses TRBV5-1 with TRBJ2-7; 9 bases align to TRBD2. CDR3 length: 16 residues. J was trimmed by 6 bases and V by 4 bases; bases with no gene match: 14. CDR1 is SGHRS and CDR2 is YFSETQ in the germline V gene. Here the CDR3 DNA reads TGCGCCAGCAGCCGGGTAAGTCCTAGCGGGACTGTCGAGCAGTACTTC. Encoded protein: CASSRVSPSGTVEQYF.

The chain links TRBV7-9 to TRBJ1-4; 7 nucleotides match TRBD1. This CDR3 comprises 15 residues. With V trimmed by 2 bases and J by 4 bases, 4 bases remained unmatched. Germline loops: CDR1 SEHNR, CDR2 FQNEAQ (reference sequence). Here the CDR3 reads CASSLTGANNEKLFF. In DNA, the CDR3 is TGTGCCAGCAGCTTAACAGGGGCGAATAATGAAAAACTGTTTTTT. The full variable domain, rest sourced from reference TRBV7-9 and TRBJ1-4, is DTGVSQNPRHKITKRGQNVTFRCDPISEHNRLYWYRQTLGQGPEFLTYFQNEAQLEKSRLLSDRFSAERPKGSFSTLEIQRTEQGDSAMYLCASSLTGANNEKLFFGSGTQLSVL.

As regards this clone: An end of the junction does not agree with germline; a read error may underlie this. The CDR3 bases are TGTGCCAGCAGGCGGGACCCGAATACCGGGGAGCTGTTTTTT. As protein: CASRRDPNTGELFF. The V and J genes are TRBV11-2 and TRBJ2-2; D perhaps matches TRBD2 (6 bases). From germline, CDR1 is SGHAT and CDR2 FQNNGV. This CDR3 region has 14 residues. Combining the CDR3 with reference TRBV11-2 and TRBJ2-2 gives the whole variable domain EAGVAQSPRYKIIEKRQSVAFWCNPISGHATLYWYQQILGQGPKLLIQFQNNGVVDDSQLPKDRFSAERLKGVDSTLKIQPAKLEDSAVYLCASRRDPNTGELFFGEGSRLTVL.

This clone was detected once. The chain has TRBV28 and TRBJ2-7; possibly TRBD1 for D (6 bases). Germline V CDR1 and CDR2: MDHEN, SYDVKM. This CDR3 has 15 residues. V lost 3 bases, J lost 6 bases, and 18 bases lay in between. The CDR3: CASSFGNREVGEQYF. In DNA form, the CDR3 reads TGTGCCAGCAGTTTTGGGAACAGGGAAGTGGGCGAGCAGTACTTC.

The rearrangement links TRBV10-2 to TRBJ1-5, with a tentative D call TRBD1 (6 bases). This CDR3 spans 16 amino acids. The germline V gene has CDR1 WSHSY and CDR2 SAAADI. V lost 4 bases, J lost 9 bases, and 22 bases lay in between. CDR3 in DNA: TGCGCCAGCAGTGTGGGGGGGACACTATCAGAGGGGCCCCAGCATTTT. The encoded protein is CASSVGGTLSEGPQHF.

For the CDR3, the DNA is TGTGCCAGCAGTTCACACCACAATCAGCCCCAGCATTTT. The encoded protein is CASSSHHNQPQHF. V is TRBV6-4 and J is TRBJ1-5, with no clear D. CDR3 length equals 13 residues. The V gene's germline CDR1 is MRHNA and CDR2 SNTAGT. V gave up 5 bases and J gave up 3 bases, with 8 bases separating them.